This T cell receptor (beta chain) derives from a study of cytomegalovirus exposure and HLA in healthy donors. Study-level information: Membership in the Caucasian-associated ancestry cluster was found for 75% to 90% of about 430 genotyped donors.

The CDR3 length is 17 residues. Per germline, CDR1 LNHDA and CDR2 SQIVND (reference sequence). Trimming took 3 bases from V and 0 from J, leaving 15 bases between them. The study's findings and limits: High specificity and sensitivity for cytomegalovirus status were reported for the classifier.

As to this clone: The target antigen is unknown.

Vbeta (60) and Jbeta (13) primers were used in the PCR. The data were produced by immunoSEQ multiplex PCR, yet TCRdb's version contains in-frame clones alone and is incomplete. The sample has some 150,000 clones; roughly four fifths are singletons. The specimen was PBMCs. This receptor was taken from a female donor in good health and CMV-seronegative. This chain joins TRBV19 and TRBJ1-5; D may be TRBD1 (6 bases). The CDR3 sequence: CASSIDRMKYSNQPQHF. CDR3 bases: TGTGCCAGTAGTATCGACAGGATGAAATATAGCAATCAGCCCCAGCATTTT.